The clone carrying this T cell receptor beta chain was found many times. What it binds is unknown. This CDR3 spans 14 amino acids. CDR1 SGHKS and CDR2 YYEKEE come from the germline V gene (reference sequence). With 1 base removed from V and 0 bases from J, the gap between germline ends came to 6 bases. The data are from a study of T cells after yellow fever vaccination. In the study overall: Those fractions that held only low numbers of cells were prepared using the SMART-Seq v4 Ultra Low Input RNA kit. Notes on the study in general: A large majority of primary-vaccination clones showed up again after the booster (just under 97% CD4, around 85% CD8). From the bulk population, abundant clonotypes could contaminate and appear within FACS-sorted repertoires.

Using its own MiXCR run on the 5' RACE reads, TCRdb lists one record per CDR3 protein. This sample has roughly 150,000 distinct CDR3 sequences, with roughly 8% found just once. The source of this sequence is a man younger than 45 who received the YFV17D yellow fever vaccine. The sequences come from CD4+ T cells sorted from PBMCs, collected 5 days after the yellow fever booster vaccination. This rearrangement joins TRBV5-5 to TRBJ2-3, with a possible D match to TRBD2 (6 bases). The CDR3 region has the DNA TGTGCCAGCAGCTTGACTAGCAGCACAGATACGCAGTATTTT. It codes for CASSLTSSTDTQYF.